A single sample gave rise to the 32 T cell receptor beta chains below, sequenced in a study of T cells in Graves' hyperthyroidism and ophthalmopathy. There were TCR beta CDR3 regions amplified from RNA transcripts. Researchers ran a first-round RT-PCR on the TCR CDR3 using the HTBI primer set. TCRdb analysed the multiplex PCR reads with MiXCR anew, one entry per CDR3 protein. Among a few hundred thousand distinct CDR3 sequences, about a sixth were seen once, and the ten largest hold 3% to 4%. The sample consisted of blood. The receptors come from a woman aged 40 to 49 with Graves' ophthalmopathy.

This clonotype has ten or more counts. V is TRBV6-1 and J is TRBJ1-1; tentative D call: TRBD1 (5 bases). Trimming cost V 6 bases and J 4 bases, with 18 bases left between them. Per the germline V gene, CDR1 is MNHNS and CDR2 is SASEGT. CDR3 length: 15 amino acids. This CDR3 is CASSTGDGGGTEAFF. The CDR3 DNA reads TGTGCCAGCAGCACGGGGGACGGGGGGGGCACTGAAGCTTTCTTT.

The rearrangement links TRBV18 to TRBJ1-2; no definite D call. CDR1 is KGHSH and CDR2 is LQKENI in the germline V gene. V lost 2 bases to trimming and J lost 7 bases, with 17 bases between them. The CDR3 is 15 amino acids. CDR3 residues: CASSPREGKSTGYTF. CDR3 DNA: TGTGCCAGCTCACCAAGGGAGGGCAAGTCGACTGGCTACACCTTC.

V and J are TRBV30 and TRBJ1-6; 11 bases match TRBD1. The CDR3 contains 12 residues. Germline lookup yields CDR1 GTSNPN and CDR2 SVGIG (reference sequence). Trimming removed 5 bases from V and 14 bases from J; junction bases left unmatched: 5. The CDR3: CAWGQGARALHF. CDR3 in DNA: TGTGCCTGGGGACAGGGGGCCAGGGCCCTCCACTTT.

This clonotype has ten or more counts. In nucleotides, the CDR3 is TGCGCCAGCAGCCAAGTGGGCAGCTACGAGCAGTACTTC. Residues: CASSQVGSYEQYF. This chain uses TRBV4-1 with TRBJ2-7; D unclear. The CDR3 runs to 13 residues. V gave up 1 base and J gave up 3 bases, with 7 bases separating them. In germline, CDR1 is MGHRA, CDR2 YSYEKL.

This clonotype was counted a few times. The chain links TRBV29-1 to TRBJ1-1; possibly TRBD1 for D (6 bases). Germline lookup yields CDR1 SQVTM and CDR2 ANQGSEA. The CDR3 totals 15 residues. The V end was cut by 7 bases, the J end by 1 base, with 19 bases between. The CDR3 protein is CSAQGILVWNTEAFF. CDR3 DNA sequence: TGCAGCGCCCAGGGGATTTTAGTGTGGAACACTGAAGCTTTCTTT.

Comment on this clonotype: Given a much more abundant clone one base away, this may be a read error. The gene calls are TRBV2 and TRBJ1-1; TRBD1 might be the D (5 bases). The germline CDR1 and CDR2 sequences are SNHLY and FYNNEI. The CDR3 is made up of 14 amino acids. CDR3 protein: CASSEYSLDTGAFF. CDR3 DNA: TGTGCCAGCAGTGAATATAGCTTGGACACTGGAGCTTTCTTT. Full variable domain (missing parts from reference TRBV2 and TRBJ1-1): EPEVTQTPSHQVTQMGQEVILRCVPISNHLYFYWYRQILGQKVEFLVSFYNNEISEKSEIFDDQFSVERPDGSNFTLKIRSTKLEDSAMYFCASSEYSLDTGAFFGQGTRLTVV.

This clonotype was counted at least ten times. V and J are TRBV28 and TRBJ1-5; possibly TRBD1 for D (5 bases). CDR3 length equals 14 residues. Trimming stripped 3 bases from V and 6 bases from J, with 12 bases between. Germline V gene sequence: CDR1 MDHEN, CDR2 SYDVKM. For the CDR3, the DNA is TGTGCCAGCAGTTTTGGAGGGGTGGTTCAGCCCCAGCATTTT. Translating it yields CASSFGGVVQPQHF.

This clonotype was seen many times. The genes are TRBV30 and TRBJ1-2; no definite D call. CDR1 GTSNPN and CDR2 SVGIG come from the germline V gene (reference sequence). The CDR3 has 12 residues. V was pared by 0 bases and J by 6 bases, with 8 bases between. CDR3 DNA sequence: TGTGCCTGGAGTGTGGTTGGGCATGGCTACACCTTC. It translates to CAWSVVGHGYTF.

This clonotype was observed a few times. V gene TRBV7-9 combines with J gene TRBJ1-4, with 7 bases that match TRBD1. With V trimmed by 2 bases and J by 5 bases, 2 bases remained unmatched. From germline, CDR1 is SEHNR and CDR2 FQNEAQ (reference sequence). The length of the CDR3 is 14 residues. In nucleotides, the CDR3 is TGTGCCAGCAGCTTATCGACAGGGAATGAAAAACTGTTTTTT. It specifies CASSLSTGNEKLFF.

This clonotype appeared many times. V is TRBV11-1 and J is TRBJ1-2, with D tentatively TRBD1 (6 bases). This CDR3 comprises 13 residues. V gave up 4 bases and J gave up 7 bases, with 13 bases separating them. Germline-derived CDR1 and CDR2 are SGHAT and FQDESV (reference sequence). The DNA for the CDR3 is TGTGCCAGCAGCTCTGGACAGTCGTTTGGCTACACCTTC. Translated: CASSSGQSFGYTF.

The sample holds a few counts of this clonotype. The rearrangement joins TRBV5-1 to TRBJ2-1; TRBD2 agrees at 13 bases. The CDR3 loop spans 14 amino acids. The germline CDR1 and CDR2 sequences are SGHRS and YFSETQ. V lost 6 bases, J lost 8 bases, and 5 bases stayed unmatched. CDR3 region: CASTGLAGVHEQFF. CDR3 sequence (DNA): TGCGCCAGCACCGGACTAGCGGGGGTCCATGAGCAGTTCTTC. Full variable domain (outside the CDR3, taken from reference TRBV5-1 and TRBJ2-1): KAGVTQTPRYLIKTRGQQVTLSCSPISGHRSVSWYQQTPGQGLQFLFEYFSETQRNKGNFPGRFSGRQFSNSRSEMNVSTLELGDSALYLCASTGLAGVHEQFFGPGTRLTVL.

This clonotype was counted between two and nine times. This sequence joins TRBV27 and TRBJ2-1, with 12 bases matching TRBD1. CDR3 length: 15 residues. Per germline, CDR1 MNHEY and CDR2 SMNVEV (reference sequence). Trimming removed 6 bases from V and 9 bases from J; junction bases left unmatched: 9. The CDR3 nucleotides are TGTGCCAGCAGCCGGGACAGGGGGCAAGTTAGTGAGCAGTTCTTC. It is translated as CASSRDRGQVSEQFF.

This clonotype has just a few counts. The rearrangement joins TRBV5-1 to TRBJ2-6; D is unresolved. The germline V gene encodes CDR1 SGHRS and CDR2 YFSETQ. V dropped 4 bases and J dropped 0 bases, with 20 bases sitting between them. The CDR3 spans 19 residues. The CDR3 loop is CASSHQLYYDISGANVLTF. The DNA for the CDR3 is TGCGCCAGCAGCCACCAATTATACTATGACATCTCTGGGGCCAACGTCCTGACTTTC.

This chain connects TRBV7-9 to TRBJ2-1; 7 positions match TRBD1. The junction had 6 bases not matched to a gene; V was cut back by 7 bases and J by 6 bases. Germline assignment: CDR1 SEHNR and CDR2 FQNEAQ (reference sequence). The CDR3 totals 13 residues. CDR3 loop: CASIGQALNEQFF. Written as DNA, the CDR3 is TGTGCCAGCATCGGACAGGCTCTCAATGAGCAGTTCTTC.

This clonotype was counted ten times or more. The rearrangement joins TRBV5-6 to TRBJ1-2, with a tentative D call TRBD1 (6 bases). The CDR3 totals 14 residues. In germline, CDR1 is SGHDT, CDR2 YYEEEE. V lost 0 bases and J lost 8, with 14 bases in between. The CDR3 DNA follows: TGTGCCAGCAGCTTGGTGCAGGGGCAGGAAGGCTACACCTTC. This gives the protein CASSLVQGQEGYTF.

The sample holds many counts of this clonotype. The V and J genes are TRBV6-1 and TRBJ1-4; D not resolved. Trimming shortened V by 7 bases and J by 0 bases, and 15 bases separated the two germline ends. The CDR3 is made up of 16 amino acids. The germline V gene encodes CDR1 MNHNS and CDR2 SASEGT. CDR3 DNA: TGTGCCAGCACCTCTGGCGCCGACCCAACTAATGAAAAACTGTTTTTT. Translated, it gives CASTSGADPTNEKLFF.

Only a few counts were recorded for this clonotype. The chain couples TRBV7-9 to TRBJ1-3; D gene ambiguous. The V end lost 3 bases, the J end lost 0 bases, and 9 bases lay between the germline ends. Germline V gene data show CDR1 as SEHNR and CDR2 as FQNEAQ (reference sequence). The CDR3 runs 15 residues. DNA of the CDR3: TGTGCCAGCAGCTTCTCCGAGTACTCTGGAAACACCATATATTTT. Protein product: CASSFSEYSGNTIYF.

The genes are TRBV7-2 and TRBJ1-6, with no clear D. The CDR3 runs 15 residues. Between the trimmed V and J ends, which lost 1 base and 9 bases, there was a span of 13 bases. Germline V gene sequence: CDR1 SGHTA, CDR2 FQGNSA. DNA of the CDR3: TGTGCCAGCAGCTTAGTACGGAACTCCCTTTCACCCCTCCACTTT. Protein: CASSLVRNSLSPLHF.

A single count supports this clonotype. A much larger clone is a single base away; this may be a read error. The V and J genes are TRBV7-2 and TRBJ2-2; tentatively, D is TRBD1 or TRBD2 (5 bases each). CDR3 length: 15 residues. The V end lost 3 bases, the J end lost 6 bases, and 14 bases lay between the germline ends. Germline CDR1 SGHTA, CDR2 FQGNSA. Here the CDR3 reads CASSFLQGESGELFF. CDR3 coding DNA: TGTGCCAGCAGCTTTCTGCAGGGAGAGTCCGGGGAGCTGTTTTTT.

The V call is TRBV6-5, the J call TRBJ2-1; TRBD2 agrees at 7 bases. After removal of 2 bases from V and 3 bases from J, the junction contained 7 bases not matched to a gene. CDR3 length equals 16 residues. Germline V gene sequence: CDR1 MNHEY, CDR2 SVGAGI. The CDR3 DNA follows: TGTGCCAGCAGTTACGCACCCGGGACTAACTACAATGAGCAGTTCTTC. Its translation is CASSYAPGTNYNEQFF.

For this clonotype: Given a much more abundant clone one base away, this may be a read error. The rearrangement joins TRBV2 to TRBJ1-4; D is ambiguous. Germline-derived CDR1 and CDR2 are SNHLY and FYNNEI. Trimming left V 11 bases short and J 8 bases short, with 18 bases between. The CDR3 is 13 amino acids. This CDR3 is CAGTYPGGEKLFF. The DNA of the CDR3 is TGTGCCGGCACCTACCCGGGAGGCGAAAAACTGTTTTTT.

Ten or more counts support this clonotype. V usage is TRBV7-9 and J usage is TRBJ2-1; 11 bases are shared with TRBD2. There are 14 residues in the CDR3. Trimming cost V 7 bases and J 5 bases; bases outside gene matches: 4. Germline values: CDR1 SEHNR, CDR2 FQNEAQ (reference sequence). The CDR3, as DNA: TGTGCCAGCACACTAGCGGGGGTGGACAATGAGCAGTTCTTC. It yields the protein CASTLAGVDNEQFF.

V usage is TRBV4-1 and J usage is TRBJ2-5, with a weak D call TRBD1 (5 bases). This CDR3 comprises 15 residues. The germline CDR1 and CDR2 sequences are MGHRA and YSYEKL. V shed 1 base and J shed 2 bases, with 11 bases lying between them. For the CDR3, the DNA is TGCGCCAGCAGCCAAGCGGACATCCCTCAAGAGACCCAGTACTTC. This gives the protein CASSQADIPQETQYF.

This clonotype was detected many times. The chain links TRBV7-3 to TRBJ2-3; TRBD1 might be the D (6 bases). This CDR3 has 19 residues. Germline assignment: CDR1 SGHTA and CDR2 FQGTGA. The V and J ends lost 0 bases and 0 bases respectively, with 19 bases between them. The chain's CDR3 is CASSLTAYSGASSTDTQYF. CDR3 coding DNA: TGTGCCAGCAGCTTAACTGCATACTCAGGGGCTTCTAGCACAGATACGCAGTATTTT.

This clonotype was seen at least ten times. The rearrangement joins TRBV11-2 to TRBJ1-5; TRBD1 might be the D (6 bases). Trimming took off 5 bases at V and 7 bases at J, with 12 bases between the two ends. The CDR3 extends over 13 amino acids. Germline CDR1 SGHAT, CDR2 FQNNGV. This CDR3 is CASSLDRGQPQHF. DNA for the CDR3: TGTGCCAGCAGCCTGGACAGAGGACAGCCCCAGCATTTT.

The sample holds a few counts of this clonotype. The V call is TRBV18, the J call TRBJ1-2; D gene ambiguous. Trimming stripped 0 bases from V and 3 bases from J, with 2 bases between. Germline loops: CDR1 KGHSH, CDR2 LQKENI. CDR3 size: 12 residues. The CDR3 sequence is CASSPPDYGYTF. The CDR3 DNA reads as TGTGCCAGCTCACCACCGGACTATGGCTACACCTTC.

This clonotype was seen ten or more times. The chain uses TRBV28 and TRBJ2-5; D unclear. The germline CDR1 and CDR2 sequences are MDHEN and SYDVKM. Trimming left V 4 bases short and J 5 bases short, with 17 bases between. This CDR3 has 15 residues. The CDR3 is CASSSPPPPTETQYF. The CDR3 DNA reads as TGTGCCAGCAGTTCTCCCCCACCCCCGACCGAGACCCAGTACTTC.

The chain recombines TRBV4-1 with TRBJ2-5; TRBD2 matches at 8 bases. V dropped 0 bases and J dropped 1; count of bases not matched to a gene: 7. This CDR3 spans 17 amino acids. From germline, CDR1 is MGHRA and CDR2 YSYEKL. Here the CDR3 DNA reads TGCGCCAGCAGCCAAGAATTGCGGGGGGCTTTCCAAGAGACCCAGTACTTC. Protein: CASSQELRGAFQETQYF.

This chain joins TRBV2 and TRBJ2-1; D is perhaps TRBD1 (5 bases). V lost 2 bases and J 8 bases, leaving 13 bases between the germline ends. Germline V CDR1 and CDR2: SNHLY, FYNNEI. This CDR3 is 14 amino acids long. The CDR3 region has the DNA TGTGCCAGCAGTGAAAGGGGCGCATACGATGAGCAGTTCTTC. Amino acid sequence: CASSERGAYDEQFF.

The V gene is TRBV6-1, the J gene TRBJ2-1, with a weak D call TRBD2 (5 bases). Trimming took 6 bases from V and 9 from J, leaving 27 bases between them. The CDR3 covers 17 residues. Germline CDR1 and CDR2: MNHNS and SASEGT. DNA of the CDR3: TGTGCCAGCAGGCCCCCGGGCGCAGCGGTGAAGGCCAGTGAGCAGTTCTTC. This translates into CASRPPGAAVKASEQFF.

The chain uses TRBV11-2 and TRBJ2-7, with D unclear. CDR1 SGHAT and CDR2 FQNNGV come from the germline V gene. The CDR3 is 15 residues long. The V gene lost 1 base and the J gene lost 0 bases, with 10 bases spanning the gap. The CDR3 reads CASSLVSATSYEQYF. CDR3 bases: TGTGCCAGCAGCTTAGTTTCAGCGACCTCCTACGAGCAGTACTTC.

V gene TRBV7-3 combines with J gene TRBJ2-2, with 15 positions matching TRBD2. After removal of 1 base from V and 1 base from J, the junction contained 7 bases not matched to a gene. Germline values: CDR1 SGHTA, CDR2 FQGTGA. This CDR3 has 20 amino acids. CDR3 sequence (DNA): TGTGCCAGCAGCTTAATCCCGCCGGGACTAGCGGGAGGGAACACCGGGGAGCTGTTTTTT. Protein: CASSLIPPGLAGGNTGELFF. Drawing the rest from reference TRBV7-3 and TRBJ2-2, the complete variable domain is GAGVSQTPSNKVTEKGKYVELRCDPISGHTALYWYRQSLGQGPEFLIYFQGTGAADDSGLPNDRFFAVRPEGSVSTLKIQRTERGDSAVYLCASSLIPPGLAGGNTGELFFGEGSRLTVL.